This TCR beta chain derives from a study of vaccination effects on CD4 cells after COVID-19. The CDR3 totals 17 residues. Regarding this clone: Its target is not known.

Viral peptide pool expansion of antigen-specific CD4+ T cells preceded sequencing in the ViraFEST assay. Subsequent to less than twelve days of culture, CD4+ T cells were isolated. It was between March and December 2020 that the person had a SARS-CoV-2 infection confirmed by PCR. Assay: immunoSEQ multiplex PCR; the TCRdb copy retains only in-frame clones and omits some. Of 40,000 or so clones detected, around 72% appear once; the ten largest clones hold about 30%. This sequence joins TRBV12-1 and TRBJ1-5; TRBD1 is taken as the D call from the table, unchecked against the DNA. TRBV12-1 corresponds to a pseudogene. The sample consisted of CD4+ T cells from PBMCs cultured with a peptide pool, taken before COVID-19 vaccination. The TCR comes from a human donor who had a prior SARS-CoV-2 infection. The CDR3 region is CASSSDRDPNSNQPQHF. In nucleotides, the CDR3 is TGTGCCAGCAGCTCGGACAGGGACCCAAATAGCAATCAGCCCCAGCATTTT.